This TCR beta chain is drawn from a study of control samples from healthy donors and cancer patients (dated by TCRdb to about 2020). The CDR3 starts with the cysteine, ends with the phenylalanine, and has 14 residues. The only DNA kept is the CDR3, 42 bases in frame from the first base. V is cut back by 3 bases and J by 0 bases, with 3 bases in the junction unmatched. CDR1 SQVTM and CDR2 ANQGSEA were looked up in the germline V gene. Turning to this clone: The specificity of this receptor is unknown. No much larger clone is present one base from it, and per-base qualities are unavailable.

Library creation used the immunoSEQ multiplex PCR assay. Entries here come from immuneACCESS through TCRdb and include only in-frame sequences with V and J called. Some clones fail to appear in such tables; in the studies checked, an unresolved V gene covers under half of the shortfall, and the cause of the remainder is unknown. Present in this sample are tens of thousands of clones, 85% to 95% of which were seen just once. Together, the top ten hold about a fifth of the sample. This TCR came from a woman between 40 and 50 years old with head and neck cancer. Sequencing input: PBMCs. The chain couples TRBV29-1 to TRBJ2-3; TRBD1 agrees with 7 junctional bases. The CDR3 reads CSVDRGQSTDTQYF. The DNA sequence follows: TGCAGCGTTGATAGGGGACAGAGCACAGATACGCAGTATTTT.